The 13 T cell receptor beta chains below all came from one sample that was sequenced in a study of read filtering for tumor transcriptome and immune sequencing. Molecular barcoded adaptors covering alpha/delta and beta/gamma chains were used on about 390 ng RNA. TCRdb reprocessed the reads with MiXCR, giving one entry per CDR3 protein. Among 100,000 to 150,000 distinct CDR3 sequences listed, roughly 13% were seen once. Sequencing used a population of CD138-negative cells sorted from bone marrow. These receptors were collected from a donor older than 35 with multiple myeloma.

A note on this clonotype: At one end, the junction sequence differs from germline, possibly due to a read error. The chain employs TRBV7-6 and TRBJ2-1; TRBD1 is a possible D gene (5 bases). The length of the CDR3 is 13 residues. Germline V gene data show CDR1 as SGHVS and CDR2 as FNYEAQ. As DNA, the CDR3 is TGTGCCAGCAATCACGAAAGGGGTAATGAGCAGTCCTTC. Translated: CASNHERGNEQSF.

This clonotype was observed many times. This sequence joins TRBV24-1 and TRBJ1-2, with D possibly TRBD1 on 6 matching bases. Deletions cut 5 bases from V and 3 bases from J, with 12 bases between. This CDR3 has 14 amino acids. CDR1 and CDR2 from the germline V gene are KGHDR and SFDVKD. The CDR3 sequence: CATSGRGEDYGYTF. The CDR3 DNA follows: TGTGCCACCAGTGGAAGGGGGGAGGACTATGGCTACACCTTC.

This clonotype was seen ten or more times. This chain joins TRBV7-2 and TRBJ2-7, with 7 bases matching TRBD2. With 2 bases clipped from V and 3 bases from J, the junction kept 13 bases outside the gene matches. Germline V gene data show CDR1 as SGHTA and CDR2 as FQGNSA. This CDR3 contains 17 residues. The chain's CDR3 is CASSLSTSVHLSYEQYF. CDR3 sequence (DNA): TGTGCCAGCAGCTTATCCACTAGCGTCCATTTGAGCTACGAGCAGTACTTC.

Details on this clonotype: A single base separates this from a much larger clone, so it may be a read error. In DNA, the CDR3 is TGTGCCAGCAGTTACTACAGGGTTACTGAAGCTTTCTTT. Translated, it gives CASSYYRVTEAFF. The chain carries TRBV6-2 or TRBV6-3 and TRBJ1-1; a possible D gene is TRBD1 (6 bases). The CDR3 loop spans 13 amino acids. Trimming left V 1 base short and J 5 bases short, with 8 bases between. Germline CDR1 is MNHEY and CDR2 is SVGEGT.

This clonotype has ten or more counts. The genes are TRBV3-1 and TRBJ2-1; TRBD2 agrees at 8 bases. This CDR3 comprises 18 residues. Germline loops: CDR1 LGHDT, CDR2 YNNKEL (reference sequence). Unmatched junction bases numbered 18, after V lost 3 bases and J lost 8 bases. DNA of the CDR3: TGTGCCAGCAGCCAGGTATCCAGCGGGAGAGGGCACTCCCATGAGCAGTTCTTC. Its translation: CASSQVSSGRGHSHEQFF.

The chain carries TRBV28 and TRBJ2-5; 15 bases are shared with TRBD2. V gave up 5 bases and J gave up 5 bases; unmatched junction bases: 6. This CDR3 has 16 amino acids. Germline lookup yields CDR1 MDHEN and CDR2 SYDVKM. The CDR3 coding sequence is TGTGCCAGCAGTCCCGGACTAGCGGGAGGGGTGGAGACCCAGTACTTC. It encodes CASSPGLAGGVETQYF.

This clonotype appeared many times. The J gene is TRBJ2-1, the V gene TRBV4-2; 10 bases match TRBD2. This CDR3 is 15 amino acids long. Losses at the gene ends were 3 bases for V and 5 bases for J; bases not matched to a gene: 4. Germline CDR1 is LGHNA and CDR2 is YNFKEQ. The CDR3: CASSQGTSVDNEQFF. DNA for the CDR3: TGTGCCAGCAGCCAGGGGACTAGCGTAGACAATGAGCAGTTCTTC.

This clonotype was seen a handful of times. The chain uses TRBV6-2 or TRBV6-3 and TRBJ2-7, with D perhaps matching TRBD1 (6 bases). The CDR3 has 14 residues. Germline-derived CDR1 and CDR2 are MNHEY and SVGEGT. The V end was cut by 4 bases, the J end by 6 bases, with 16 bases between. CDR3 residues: CASSLLTGGFEQYF. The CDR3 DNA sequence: TGTGCCAGCAGTTTGCTGACAGGAGGTTTCGAGCAGTACTTC.

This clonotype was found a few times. The CDR3, as DNA: TGTGCCAGCAGCCTCTCGACAACTAGCACAGATACGCAGTATTTT. This gives the protein CASSLSTTSTDTQYF. The chain uses TRBV14 and TRBJ2-3; D not resolved. The ends were cut back, 4 bases at V and 0 bases at J, with 11 bases in the middle. This CDR3 region has 15 residues. Germline-derived CDR1 and CDR2 are SGHDN and FVKESK.

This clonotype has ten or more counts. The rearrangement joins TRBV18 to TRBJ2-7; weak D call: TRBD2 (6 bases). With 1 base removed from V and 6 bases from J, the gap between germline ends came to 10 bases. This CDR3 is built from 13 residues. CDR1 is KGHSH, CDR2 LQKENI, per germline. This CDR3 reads CASSPHAGREQYF. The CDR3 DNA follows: TGTGCCAGCTCACCACACGCGGGGCGCGAGCAGTACTTC.

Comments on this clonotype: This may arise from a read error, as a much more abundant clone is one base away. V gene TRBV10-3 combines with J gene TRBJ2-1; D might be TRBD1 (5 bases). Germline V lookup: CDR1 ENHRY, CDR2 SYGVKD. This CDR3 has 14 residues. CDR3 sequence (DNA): TGTGCCATCTGTGAGTCGACAGTTTACAATGAGCAGCTCTTC. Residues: CAICESTVYNEQLF.

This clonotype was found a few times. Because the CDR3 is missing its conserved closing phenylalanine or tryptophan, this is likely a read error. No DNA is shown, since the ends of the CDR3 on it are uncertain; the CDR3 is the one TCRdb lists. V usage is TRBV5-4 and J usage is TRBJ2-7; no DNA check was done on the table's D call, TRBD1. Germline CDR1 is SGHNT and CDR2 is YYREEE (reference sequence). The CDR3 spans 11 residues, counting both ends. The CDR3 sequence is CASSNGTITLL.

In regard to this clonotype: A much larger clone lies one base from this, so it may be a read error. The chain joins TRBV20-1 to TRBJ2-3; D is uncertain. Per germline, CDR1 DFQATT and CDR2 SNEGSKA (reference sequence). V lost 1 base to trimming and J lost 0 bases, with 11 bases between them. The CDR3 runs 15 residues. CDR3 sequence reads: CSARGVRISTDTQYF. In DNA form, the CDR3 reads TGCAGTGCTAGAGGCGTTAGAATAAGCACAGATACGCAGTATTTT.